The 8 T cell receptor beta chains listed next were all sequenced from one sample in a study of T cells in women clearing cervical HPV infection. Clones were sequenced by immunoSEQ multiplex PCR, and TCRdb holds only the in-frame ones, with some missing. The ten most abundant clones cover roughly 10% of a sample with about 26,000 clones. Sequenced: blood buffy coat. Receptors originate from a woman aged 18-69 years with a cervical HPV16 infection that either progressed to CIN3+ or cleared (not recorded which).

A word on this clone: The read halts 3 residues ahead of the CDR3 end, with the missing end drawn from the germline J gene. V usage is TRBV2 and J usage is TRBJ2-3; unclear D gene. The length of the CDR3 is 13 residues. The V gene's germline CDR1 is SNHLY and CDR2 FYNNEI. The CDR3 loop is CASSEGAGQPQYF. The sequenced CDR3 bases are TGTGCCAGCAGTGAAGGGGCTGGCCAGCCG. Combining the CDR3 with reference TRBV2 and TRBJ2-3 gives the whole variable domain EPEVTQTPSHQVTQMGQEVILRCVPISNHLYFYWYRQILGQKVEFLVSFYNNEISEKSEIFDDQFSVERPDGSNFTLKIRSTKLEDSAMYFCASSEGAGQPQYFGPGTRLTVL.

Notes on this clone: The read terminates 3 residues ahead of where the CDR3 ends, so the germline J gene completes it. The chain recombines TRBV2 with TRBJ2-7, with 8 bases matching TRBD1. Germline V gene lookup returns CDR1 SNHLY and CDR2 FYNNEI. The CDR3 runs 13 residues. V gave up 4 bases and J gave up 6 bases; unmatched junction bases: 5. The part of the CDR3 DNA that was read is TGTGCCAGCAGTGGGCAGGGGGCGGGCGAG. It specifies CASSGQGAGE. In full, the CDR3 is CASSGQGAGEQYF.

Regarding this clone: From the germline J gene comes the end of the CDR3, since the read stops 3 residues before it. J is TRBJ2-2 and V is TRBV18; D possibly corresponds to TRBD1 (6 bases). The V gene lost 3 bases and the J gene lost 4 bases, with 12 bases spanning the gap. Germline V CDR1 and CDR2: KGHSH, LQKENI. The CDR3 contains 15 residues. CDR3 amino acids: CASSPHQGSTGELFF. The CDR3 bases that were read are TGTGCCAGCTCACCTCATCAGGGGTCCACCGGGGAG.

Comment on this clone: The CDR3 end is not reached by the read, which stops 3 residues before it; the germline J gene fills it in. The rearrangement uses TRBV2 and TRBJ1-5, with D unclear. The V gene lost 5 bases and the J gene lost 5 bases, with 7 bases spanning the gap. This CDR3 spans 12 amino acids. From germline, CDR1 is SNHLY and CDR2 FYNNEI. Partial CDR3 DNA: TGTGCCAGCAGTCCCCGGTATCAGCCC. This gives the protein CASSPRYQP. The full CDR3 reads CASSPRYQPQHF. Drawing the rest from reference TRBV2 and TRBJ1-5, the complete variable domain is EPEVTQTPSHQVTQMGQEVILRCVPISNHLYFYWYRQILGQKVEFLVSFYNNEISEKSEIFDDQFSVERPDGSNFTLKIRSTKLEDSAMYFCASSPRYQPQHFGDGTRLSIL.

Remarks on this clone: From the germline J gene comes the end of the CDR3, since the read stops 3 residues before it. This chain links TRBV23-1 with TRBJ1-2; D is unresolved. TRBV23-1 is labeled an ORF, and its function is uncertain. This CDR3 is 17 amino acids long. The CDR3 spells CASSQRASGRLPNDYTF. The covered CDR3 bases are TGCGCCAGCAGTCAACGAGCTAGCGGGAGGTTACCCAATGAC.

As to this clone: The read gets to within 3 residues of the CDR3 end, and the germline J gene fills in the rest. The chain combines TRBV5-1 with TRBJ2-7; 8 nucleotides line up with TRBD1. The germline gives CDR1 SGHRS, CDR2 YFSETQ. CDR3 length: 16 residues. Trimming removed 2 bases from V and 3 bases from J; junction bases left unmatched: 10. Incomplete CDR3 DNA: TGCGCCAGCAGCTTAGACGGGACAGGTTCCTTCTACGAG. It codes for CASSLDGTGSFYE. The whole CDR3 protein is CASSLDGTGSFYEQYF.

Details on this clone: The read stops 3 residues short of the end of the CDR3; the missing end is completed from the germline J gene. This sequence joins TRBV5-1 and TRBJ2-2; the match to TRBD1 covers 9 bases. The CDR3 sequence is 16 residues long. Trimming took 4 bases from V and 5 from J; bases not matched to a gene: 9. CDR1 and CDR2 (germline): SGHRS, YFSETQ. The CDR3 loop is CASSRPGQGGTGELFF. The CDR3 DNA, read in part, is TGCGCCAGCAGCCGTCCGGGACAGGGAGGAACCGGGGAG.

Comment on this clone: The CDR3 goes on 3 residues after the read ends, and that part is filled in from the germline J gene. This sequence joins TRBV29-1 and TRBJ1-2; 7 positions agree with TRBD1. Trimming took 6 bases from V and 2 from J; bases not matched to a gene: 6. This CDR3 is 13 amino acids long. CDR1 is SQVTM and CDR2 is ANQGSEA in the germline V gene. The DNA read from the CDR3 is TGCAGCGTGGGGGACAGACAAAACTATGGC. This encodes CSVGDRQNYG. The entire CDR3 protein reads CSVGDRQNYGYTF.